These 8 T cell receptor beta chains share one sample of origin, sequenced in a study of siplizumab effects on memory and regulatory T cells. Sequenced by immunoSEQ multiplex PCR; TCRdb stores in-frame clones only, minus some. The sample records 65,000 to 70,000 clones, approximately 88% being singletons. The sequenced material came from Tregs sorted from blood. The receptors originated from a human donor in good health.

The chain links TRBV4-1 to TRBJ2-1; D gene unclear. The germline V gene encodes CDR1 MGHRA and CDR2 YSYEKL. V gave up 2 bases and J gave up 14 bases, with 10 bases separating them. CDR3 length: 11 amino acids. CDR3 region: CASSQSMAKFF. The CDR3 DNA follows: TGCGCCAGCAGCCAAAGCATGGCCAAGTTCTTC.

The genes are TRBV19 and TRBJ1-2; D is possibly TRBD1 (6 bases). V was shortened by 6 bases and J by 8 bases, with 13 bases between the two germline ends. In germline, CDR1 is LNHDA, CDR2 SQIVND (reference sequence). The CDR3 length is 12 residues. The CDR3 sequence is CASRGGAGGYTF. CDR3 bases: TGTGCCAGTAGGGGGGGGGCGGGCGGCTACACCTTC.

The chain's CDR3 is CASSPWGSGKSEQYF. In DNA, the CDR3 is TGTGCCAGCAGCCCCTGGGGTAGCGGGAAGAGCGAGCAGTACTTC. The chain recombines TRBV7-8 with TRBJ2-7; 8 bases are shared with TRBD2. The CDR3 is made up of 15 amino acids. V trimming: 5 bases; J trimming: 6 bases; junction bases outside the gene matches: 12. CDR1 is SGHVS, CDR2 FQNEAQ, per germline.

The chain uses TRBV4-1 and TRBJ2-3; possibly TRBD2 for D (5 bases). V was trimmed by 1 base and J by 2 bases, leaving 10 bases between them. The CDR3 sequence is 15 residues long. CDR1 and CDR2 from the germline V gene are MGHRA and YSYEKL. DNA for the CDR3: TGCGCCAGCAGCCAAGGGAGTAGCGACACAGATACGCAGTATTTT. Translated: CASSQGSSDTDTQYF.

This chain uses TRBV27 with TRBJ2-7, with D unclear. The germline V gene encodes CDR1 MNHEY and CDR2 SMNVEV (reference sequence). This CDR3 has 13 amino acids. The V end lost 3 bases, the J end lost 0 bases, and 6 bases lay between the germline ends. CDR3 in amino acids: CASSFGYSYEQYF. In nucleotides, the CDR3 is TGTGCCAGCAGTTTCGGGTACTCCTACGAGCAGTACTTC.

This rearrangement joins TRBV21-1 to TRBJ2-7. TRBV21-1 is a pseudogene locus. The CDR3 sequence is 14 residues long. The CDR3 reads CASILPRPDYEQYF. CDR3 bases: TGTGCCAGCATCCTCCCTCGACCAGACTACGAGCAGTACTTC.

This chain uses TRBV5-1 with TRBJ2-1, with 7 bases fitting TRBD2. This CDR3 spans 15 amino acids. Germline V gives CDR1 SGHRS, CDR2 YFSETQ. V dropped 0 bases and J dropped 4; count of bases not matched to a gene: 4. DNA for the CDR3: TGCGCCAGCAGCTTGGGGCTAGCGGAGTACAATGAGCAGTTCTTC. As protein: CASSLGLAEYNEQFF.

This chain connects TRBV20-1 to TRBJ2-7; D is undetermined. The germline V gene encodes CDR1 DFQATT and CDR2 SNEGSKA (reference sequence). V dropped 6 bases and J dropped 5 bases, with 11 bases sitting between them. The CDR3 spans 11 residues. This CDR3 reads CSATRSNEQYF. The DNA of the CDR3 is TGCAGTGCCACCCGGAGCAACGAGCAGTACTTC.